Below, 12 T cell receptor beta chains from the same sample are listed, as sequenced in a study of blood T cell repertoires in COVID-19. TCRdb's copy holds only in-frame clones and misses some; the assay was immunoSEQ multiplex PCR. Found here are fewer than 600,000 clones, roughly 88% of them singletons; the top ten hold over 1.5%. Sequencing was performed on PBMCs or T cells enriched from blood (not recorded which). These receptors were collected from a woman aged 35 to 49 who had recovered from COVID-19.

This chain uses TRBV7-2 with TRBJ1-5; D is perhaps TRBD1 (5 bases). Germline V gene lookup returns CDR1 SGHTA and CDR2 FQGNSA. V dropped 2 bases and J dropped 9 bases, with 17 bases sitting between them. This CDR3 has 15 residues. CDR3 sequence: CASSLLGEVAGPQHF. In DNA form, the CDR3 reads TGTGCCAGCAGCTTATTAGGGGAAGTCGCAGGGCCCCAGCATTTT.

V is TRBV18 and J is TRBJ2-1, with 8 positions matching TRBD1. The CDR3 is made up of 15 amino acids. Germline V gene data show CDR1 as KGHSH and CDR2 as LQKENI. Germline trimming cut 6 bases from V and 5 bases from J; bases unmatched to any gene: 9. CDR3 sequence reads: CASSSTGVGDNEQFF. CDR3 nucleotide sequence: TGTGCCAGCTCGTCGACAGGGGTGGGGGACAATGAGCAGTTCTTC.

Of note for this clone: Other DNA sequences in this specimen translate into the identical CDR3. The rearrangement joins TRBV7-9 to TRBJ1-5; D gene unclear. CDR3 size: 14 residues. Germline V lookup: CDR1 SEHNR, CDR2 FQNEAQ (reference sequence). Trimming shortened V by 5 bases and J by 0 bases, and 8 bases separated the two germline ends. CDR3 residues: CASSPGGSNQPQHF. In DNA, the CDR3 is TGTGCCAGCAGCCCAGGAGGTAGCAATCAGCCCCAGCATTTT.

This rearrangement joins TRBV11-3 to TRBJ2-1; the D is unclear. Germline V CDR1 and CDR2: SGHNT, YENEEA. This CDR3 spans 12 amino acids. V was cut by 4 bases and J by 10 bases, with 11 bases left in between. The CDR3 DNA follows: TGTGCCAGCAGCTCCCGTCGAGAGGAGCAGTTCTTC. It translates to CASSSRREEQFF.

The chain is built from TRBV2 and TRBJ1-1; TRBD1 is a possible D gene (6 bases). Germline V gene sequence: CDR1 SNHLY, CDR2 FYNNEI. This CDR3 region has 13 residues. The V and J ends lost 5 bases and 1 base respectively, with 8 bases between them. CDR3 sequence (DNA): TGTGCCAGCAGTTGGGGGCAGAACACTGAAGCTTTCTTT. As protein: CASSWGQNTEAFF.

This chain joins TRBV10-1 and TRBJ2-1; 8 bases fit TRBD1. CDR1 is WNHNN, CDR2 SYGVQD, per germline (reference sequence). V was pared by 6 bases and J by 4 bases, with 14 bases of the junction left unmatched. This CDR3 is built from 17 residues. Written as DNA, the CDR3 is TGCGCCAGCAGCGAATTTTCCCAGGGGGCACCGTACAATGAGCAGTTCTTC. Translated: CASSEFSQGAPYNEQFF.

The rearrangement uses TRBV9 and TRBJ1-1; D remains unclear. This CDR3 has 11 residues. With 4 bases removed from V and 8 bases from J, the gap between germline ends came to 9 bases. Germline CDR1 and CDR2: SGDLS and YYNGEE. The CDR3 region has the DNA TGTGCCAGCAGCCCCTCGTCCGAAGCTTTCTTT. Amino acids: CASSPSSEAFF.

The V call is TRBV7-2, the J call TRBJ2-3; no reliable D call. In germline, CDR1 is SGHTA, CDR2 FQGNSA. The ends were cut back, 5 bases at V and 6 bases at J, with 12 bases in the middle. The CDR3 has 13 residues. CDR3 sequence (DNA): TGTGCCAGCAGCCCCTCTCTCCGGGATACGCAGTATTTT. Residues: CASSPSLRDTQYF.

The genes are TRBV14 and TRBJ2-5; possibly TRBD1 for D (5 bases). V lost 3 bases to trimming and J lost 5 bases, with 13 bases between them. Germline CDR1 and CDR2: SGHDN and FVKESK. There are 14 residues in the CDR3. CDR3 sequence: CASSHEMRQETQYF. CDR3 DNA: TGTGCCAGCAGCCATGAAATGCGACAGGAGACCCAGTACTTC.

The chain employs TRBV4-3 and TRBJ1-2; TRBD1 matches at 7 bases. The CDR3 has 14 residues. J gave up 6 bases and V 2 bases, and 6 bases lay outside the gene matches. The V gene's germline CDR1 is LGHNA and CDR2 YSLEER. The CDR3 loop reads CASSQIQGGDGYTF. The CDR3 DNA is TGCGCCAGCAGCCAAATTCAAGGGGGCGATGGCTACACCTTC.

The CDR3 nucleotides read TGTGCCAGCAGTTTCTTATCCGGGACAGGGGCTCGAATGAACACTGAAGCTTTCTTT. It encodes CASSFLSGTGARMNTEAFF. The rearrangement links TRBV28 to TRBJ1-1, with 10 bases fitting TRBD1. The CDR3 runs to 19 residues. Germline-derived CDR1 and CDR2 are MDHEN and SYDVKM. V lost 3 bases to trimming and J lost 0 bases; unmatched junction nucleotides: 13.

The chain carries TRBV10-2 and TRBJ2-7, with 10 bases fitting TRBD1. The germline V gene encodes CDR1 WSHSY and CDR2 SAAADI. The length of the CDR3 is 14 residues. The trim removed 4 bases at V and 9 bases at J, leaving 9 bases unmatched. This CDR3 reads CASSAGQGPSSQYF. The CDR3 coding sequence is TGCGCCAGCAGTGCGGGACAGGGGCCTTCATCGCAGTACTTC.